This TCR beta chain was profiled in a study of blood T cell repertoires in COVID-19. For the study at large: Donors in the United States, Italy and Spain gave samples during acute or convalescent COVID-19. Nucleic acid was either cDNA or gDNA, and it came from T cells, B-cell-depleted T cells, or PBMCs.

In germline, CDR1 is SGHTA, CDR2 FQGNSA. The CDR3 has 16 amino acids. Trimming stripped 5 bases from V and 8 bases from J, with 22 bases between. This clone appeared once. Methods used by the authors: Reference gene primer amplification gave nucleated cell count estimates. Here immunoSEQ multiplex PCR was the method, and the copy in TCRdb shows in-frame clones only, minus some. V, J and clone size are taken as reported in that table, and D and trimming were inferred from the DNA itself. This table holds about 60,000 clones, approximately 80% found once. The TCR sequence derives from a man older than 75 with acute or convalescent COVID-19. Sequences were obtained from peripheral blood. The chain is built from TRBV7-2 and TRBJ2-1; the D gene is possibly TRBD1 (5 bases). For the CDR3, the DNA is TGTGCCAGCAGCCCCTCCCGGACACAGAAGAACCATGAGCAGTTCTTC. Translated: CASSPSRTQKNHEQFF.